A single sample is the source of the 15 T cell receptor beta chains below, sequenced in a study of blood T cell repertoires in COVID-19. Sequencing was performed with immunoSEQ multiplex PCR; in TCRdb, only in-frame clones are kept and a portion is missing. The sample contains around 300,000 clones, approximately 85% of which appear only once. The sample was peripheral blood. The origin of the receptors is a woman in her sixties or seventies with acute or convalescent COVID-19.

This rearrangement joins TRBV7-3 to TRBJ2-2, with D unclear. The CDR3 totals 14 residues. Trimming cost V 4 bases and J 0 bases, with 6 bases left between them. The germline CDR1 and CDR2 sequences are SGHTA and FQGTGA. This chain's CDR3 is CASSSTANTGELFF. CDR3 nucleotide sequence: TGTGCCAGCAGCTCGACTGCGAACACCGGGGAGCTGTTTTTT.

J is TRBJ2-1 and V is TRBV3-1 (or the pseudogene TRBV3-2), with 11 bases matching TRBD2. The V gene's germline CDR1 is LGHDT and CDR2 YNNKEL (reference sequence). With 10 bases clipped from V and 8 bases from J, the junction kept 4 bases outside the gene matches. The CDR3 is 12 amino acids. The CDR3 DNA reads as TGTGCCACCCGTAGCGGGGGGGATGAGCAGTTCTTC. It yields the protein CATRSGGDEQFF.

This CDR3 is CASSLQGANQPQHF. The CDR3 bases are TGTGCCAGCTCACTACAGGGGGCCAATCAGCCCCAGCATTTT. This chain joins TRBV18 and TRBJ1-5; 9 nucleotides agree with TRBD1. Trimming cost V 4 bases and J 3 bases; bases outside gene matches: 1. The CDR3 loop spans 14 amino acids. Germline V gives CDR1 KGHSH, CDR2 LQKENI.

J is TRBJ1-6 and V is TRBV5-6, with D perhaps matching TRBD1 (5 bases). V lost 0 bases and J 2 bases, leaving 6 bases between the germline ends. Germline-derived CDR1 and CDR2 are SGHDT and YYEEEE. The CDR3 sequence is 15 residues long. CDR3 residues: CASSLGQTYNSPLHF. The CDR3 DNA reads as TGTGCCAGCAGCTTGGGACAGACCTATAATTCACCCCTCCACTTT.

The chain links TRBV5-1 to TRBJ1-4; D not resolved. The CDR3 contains 14 residues. CDR1 SGHRS and CDR2 YFSETQ come from the germline V gene. V lost 8 bases and J 8 bases, leaving 19 bases between the germline ends. The CDR3 sequence: CASTLGSGIEKLFF. CDR3 bases: TGCGCCAGTACCTTGGGGTCCGGGATAGAAAAACTGTTTTTT.

The chain recombines TRBV5-4 with TRBJ2-7; D possibly corresponds to TRBD1 (5 bases). Germline CDR1 reads SGHNT; CDR2 reads YYREEE (reference sequence). CDR3 length equals 14 residues. Trimming cost V 0 bases and J 6 bases, with 13 bases left between them. CDR3 amino acids: CASSLGGANLEQYF. CDR3 DNA: TGTGCCAGCAGCTTGGGTGGGGCCAACCTCGAGCAGTACTTC.

The chain links TRBV6-1 to TRBJ1-2; TRBD1 matches 9 bases. V lost 3 bases and J lost 3; bases outside the gene matches: 2. The CDR3 runs 14 residues. The germline V gene has CDR1 MNHNS and CDR2 SASEGT. DNA of the CDR3: TGTGCCAGCAGTGAGGGACAGGGTCACTATGGCTACACCTTC. Its protein is CASSEGQGHYGYTF.

The chain recombines TRBV29-1 with TRBJ2-7, with 9 nucleotides matching TRBD1. The V gene end was trimmed by 6 bases and the J gene end by 5 bases; junction bases not matched to a gene: 5. CDR3 length: 12 residues. The germline V gene encodes CDR1 SQVTM and CDR2 ANQGSEA. The CDR3 coding sequence is TGCAGCGTCGGACAGGGGTTCCACGAGCAGTACTTC. It specifies CSVGQGFHEQYF.

This chain links TRBV29-1 with TRBJ1-1, with 7 bases identical to TRBD1. With 7 bases clipped from V and 2 bases from J, the junction kept 7 bases outside the gene matches. CDR1 and CDR2 from the germline V gene are SQVTM and ANQGSEA. There are 13 residues in the CDR3. CDR3 coding DNA: TGCAGCGCCAGAACAGGGGTTAACACTGAAGCTTTCTTT. Translation gives CSARTGVNTEAFF.

The chain is built from TRBV29-1 and TRBJ2-5; D ambiguous. Germline lookup yields CDR1 SQVTM and CDR2 ANQGSEA. The CDR3 spans 10 residues. V lost 6 bases, J lost 3 bases, and 5 bases lay in between. This CDR3 is CSVTEETQYF. CDR3 coding DNA: TGCAGCGTAACGGAAGAGACCCAGTACTTC.

The J gene is TRBJ2-1, the V gene TRBV24-1; 9 positions match TRBD2. This CDR3 is built from 17 residues. From germline, CDR1 is KGHDR and CDR2 SFDVKD. The trim removed 3 bases at V and 9 bases at J, leaving 14 bases unmatched. The CDR3 DNA sequence: TGTGCCACCAGTGATCCCTTCGGCGCGGGGGGGTTCTCTGAGCAGTTCTTC. Protein: CATSDPFGAGGFSEQFF.

The chain employs TRBV29-1 and TRBJ2-3, with D perhaps matching TRBD1 (6 bases). The germline gives CDR1 SQVTM, CDR2 ANQGSEA. There are 13 residues in the CDR3. Trimming left V 7 bases short and J 3 bases short, with 14 bases between. The CDR3: CSAGQQLTDTQYF. The CDR3, as DNA: TGCAGCGCCGGACAGCAACTAACAGATACGCAGTATTTT.

This chain joins TRBV7-2 and TRBJ2-2; 11 nucleotides agree with TRBD2. With 7 bases clipped from V and 6 bases from J, the junction kept 7 bases outside the gene matches. CDR3 length equals 15 residues. Germline values: CDR1 SGHTA, CDR2 FQGNSA. Here the CDR3 reads CASTLPLAGAGELFF. The CDR3, as DNA: TGTGCCAGCACCCTCCCACTAGCGGGGGCCGGGGAGCTGTTTTTT.

The chain recombines TRBV18 with TRBJ2-3; 7 bases align to TRBD2. V shed 1 base and J 3 bases; nucleotides not matched to a gene: 4. Germline CDR1 and CDR2: KGHSH and LQKENI. This CDR3 spans 15 amino acids. The CDR3 loop reads CASSPQGRGTDTQYF. CDR3 in DNA: TGTGCCAGCTCACCACAGGGGAGGGGAACAGATACGCAGTATTTT.

V gene TRBV25-1 combines with J gene TRBJ2-7; TRBD1 agrees at 7 bases. With V trimmed by 8 bases and J by 2 bases, 6 bases remained unmatched. Germline V lookup: CDR1 MGHDK, CDR2 SYGVNS. This CDR3 is built from 13 residues. The CDR3 sequence: CASASDRPYEQYF. The DNA for the CDR3 is TGTGCCAGCGCCTCGGACAGGCCCTACGAGCAGTACTTC.